Listed here are 10 T cell receptor beta chains from one sample, sequenced in a study of CXCR3-negative and CXCR3-positive naive CD8 T cells. General observations from the study: Naive CXCR3-positive cells had TRB CDR3s more hydrophobic than those of CXCR3-negative naive cells.

For these TCRs, the target antigens are not known. Researchers prepared the TRB cDNA libraries using 5' RACE with UMI labels. TCRdb reprocessed the 5' RACE reads and reports one entry per CDR3 protein, with no DNA. The repertoire shows around 160,000 distinct CDR3 sequences; the top ten hold 0.25% to 0.3%. Sequenced input: naive CXCR3+ CD8+ T cells from blood. Subset denoted: CD45RO-CCR7+CD27+CD95- naive CD8+ T cells expressing CXCR3 (TNR3+). These receptors were taken from a human donor in good health. Some clones in this sample may be carry-over from other donors' samples.

The rearrangement links TRBV7-2 to TRBJ2-7; TCRdb proposes TRBD2, but this gene call is untestable without DNA. Germline assignment: CDR1 SGHTA and CDR2 FQGNSA. The CDR3 consists of 16 residues. The CDR3 region is CASSPNILAGAHEQYF.

The chain uses TRBV7-4 and TRBJ2-7; the TCRdb D gene call, TRBD1, has no DNA to confirm it. This CDR3 is built from 17 residues. Germline values: CDR1 SGHVT, CDR2 SQSDAQ. The CDR3 here is CASSFDKDRALSYEQYF. Variable domain in full (rest from reference TRBV7-4 and TRBJ2-7): GAGVSQSPRYKVAKRGRDVALRCDSISGHVTLYWYRQTLGQGSEVLTYSQSDAQRDKSGRPSGRFSAERPERSVSTLKIQRTEQGDSAVYLCASSFDKDRALSYEQYFGPGTRLTVT.

V is TRBV12-3 or TRBV12-4 and J is TRBJ2-1; TCRdb indicates TRBD2, and absent DNA this call remains unverified. This CDR3 contains 15 residues. The CDR3 here is CASRRTSGGYNEQFF.

The V call is TRBV5-6, the J call TRBJ2-3; TCRdb gives TRBD2 as the D gene, but with no DNA this cannot be confirmed. From germline, CDR1 is SGHDT and CDR2 YYEEEE. This CDR3 has 16 amino acids. CDR3 amino acids: CASSSGLAGLTDTQYF.

The V call is TRBV7-2, the J call TRBJ1-1. Per germline, CDR1 SGHTA and CDR2 FQGNSA. The CDR3 runs to 14 residues. This CDR3 is CASSLVSLNTEAFF.

V gene TRBV29-1 combines with J gene TRBJ1-2; the TCRdb call, TRBD1, lacks DNA for checking. The CDR3 spans 17 residues. Looked up from germline, CDR1 is SQVTM and CDR2 is ANQGSEA. CDR3 sequence: CSVEAHNPTGRNYGYTF.

This sequence joins TRBV19 and TRBJ2-1; as DNA is missing, the TRBD2 call by TCRdb cannot be tested. This CDR3 contains 17 residues. CDR1 is LNHDA, CDR2 SQIVND, per germline (reference sequence). The CDR3 protein is CASTWSRPSGRAHEQFF.

The gene calls are TRBV5-5 and TRBJ1-4. The CDR3 spans 14 residues. Per the germline V gene, CDR1 is SGHKS and CDR2 is YYEKEE (reference sequence). CDR3 residues: CASSPARINEKLFF.

The chain links TRBV7-8 to TRBJ2-5; TCRdb names TRBD2, which stays unverified in the absence of DNA. CDR1 and CDR2 (germline): SGHVS, FQNEAQ. The CDR3 extends over 16 amino acids. CDR3 loop: CASSLRPAGTKETQYF.

J is TRBJ1-5 and V is TRBV28; TCRdb indicates TRBD1, and absent DNA this call remains unverified. The germline CDR1 and CDR2 sequences are MDHEN and SYDVKM. The CDR3 length is 15 residues. The CDR3 loop is CASRRSGDPNQPQHF.